These T cell receptor beta chains were read from a single sample in a study of T cell repertoires in cytomegalovirus infection. TCRdb recomputed calls from the reads with MiXCR, one row per CDR3 protein. The table includes about 140,000 distinct CDR3 sequences, 32% detected once. For these receptors, no antigen is known. Source: CD8+ T cells from cultured PBMCs, taken from culture after CMV antigen stimulation. These receptors all come from a human donor in good health (CMV status not recorded). Some clones in this sample may be carry-over from other donors' samples. The CDR3 runs from the conserved cysteine through the conserved F or W. D genes are given only for firm matches. Size is omitted from some rows. Given values are once, few, many or a class for expanded clones.

TRBV7-6	TRBD2	few	TRBJ2-2	CASTLGTSGGAGTGELFF	TGTGCCAGCACCCTCGGGACTAGCGGGGGGGCCGGCACCGGGGAGCTGTTTTTT
TRBV27	-	-	TRBJ1-1	CASSPTRVSMSSKAFF	TGTGCCAGCAGTCCCACCAGGGTAAGCATGTCCTCGAAAGCTTTCTTT
TRBV6-9	TRBD2	-	TRBJ2-4	CASRRSGGGAKNIQYF	TGTGCCAGCAGGAGAAGCGGGGGGGGGGCCAAAAACATTCAGTACTTC
TRBV5-4	-	-	TRBJ1-6	CASSLGRDLWDNSPLHF	TGTGCCAGCAGCCTGGGACGGGACCTCTGGGATAATTCACCCCTCCACTTT
TRBV7-3	TRBD1	few	TRBJ2-7	CASSWTGSSYEQYF	TGTGCCAGCAGCTGGACAGGGAGCTCCTACGAGCAGTACTTC
TRBV19	-	-	TRBJ2-7	CASSMSDSYEQYF	TGTGCCAGTAGTATGTCGGACAGCTACGAGCAGTACTTC
TRBV19	-	-	TRBJ2-4	CASTGPPKNIQYF	TGTGCCAGTACGGGTCCACCCAAAAACATTCAGTACTTC
TRBV27	-	many	TRBJ1-2	CASGQAPDRSYTF	TGTGCCAGCGGCCAGGCCCCTGATAGAAGCTACACCTTC
TRBV19	-	few	TRBJ1-1	CASKIGQQNTEAFF	TGTGCCAGTAAAATCGGACAGCAAAACACTGAAGCTTTCTTT
TRBV20-1	-	-	TRBJ1-5	CSARDRGQINQPQHF	TGCAGTGCTAGAGATCGAGGACAGATTAATCAGCCCCAGCATTTT
TRBV29-1	TRBD2	many	TRBJ2-3	CSVVGGLAGDTQYF	TGCAGCGTTGTAGGGGGACTAGCAGGAGATACGCAGTATTTT
TRBV6-1	-	once	TRBJ2-7	CASSEGPNYEQYF	TGTGCCAGCAGTGAAGGACCGAACTACGAGCAGTACTTC
TRBV24-1	-	-	TRBJ2-2	CATSGVRDNTGELFF	TGTGCCACCAGTGGGGTTCGGGACAACACCGGGGAGCTGTTTTTT
TRBV28	TRBD1	many	TRBJ2-7	CASSLPGTGAPYEQYF	TGTGCCAGCAGTCTGCCCGGGACAGGGGCCCCCTACGAGCAGTACTTC
TRBV4-1	TRBD2	-	TRBJ2-1	CASSQPGLGNEQFF	TGCGCCAGCAGCCAACCGGGACTAGGCAATGAGCAGTTCTTC
TRBV12-3/TRBV12-4	-	many	TRBJ2-5	CASSLVHSLETQYF	TGTGCCAGCAGTTTAGTACATAGCCTAGAGACCCAGTACTTC
TRBV2	-	-	TRBJ2-7	CASRHSYEQYF	TGTGCCAGCAGGCATTCTTACGAGCAGTACTTC
TRBV7-8	-	-	TRBJ2-2	CASSPTWARGTGELFF	TGTGCCAGCAGCCCCACATGGGCACGTGGCACCGGGGAGCTGTTTTTT
TRBV7-8	-	many	TRBJ1-4	CASSLGWGLNEKLFF	TGTGCCAGCAGCTTAGGATGGGGGCTTAATGAAAAACTGTTTTTT
TRBV27	TRBD2	few	TRBJ2-1	CASSSHRPSGAYNEQFF	TGTGCCAGCAGTTCACACCGTCCTAGCGGGGCCTACAATGAGCAGTTCTTC
TRBV7-9	-	many	TRBJ2-7	CASSSPQAYEQYF	TGTGCCAGCAGCTCCCCTCAGGCGTACGAGCAGTACTTC
TRBV7-6	-	many	TRBJ2-3	CASSLLGRSTDTQYF	TGTGCCAGCAGCTTACTGGGTCGAAGCACAGATACGCAGTATTTT
TRBV7-2	TRBD2	many	TRBJ2-5	CASKKAPGGSGQETQYF	TGTGCCAGCAAAAAAGCCCCGGGAGGTAGCGGCCAAGAGACCCAGTACTTC
TRBV9	-	-	TRBJ2-1	CASSVATGGEQFF	TGTGCCAGCAGCGTAGCTACGGGTGGTGAGCAGTTCTTC
TRBV27	TRBD1	-	TRBJ2-3	CASSPGQLKLTDTQYF	TGTGCCAGCAGTCCGGGACAGCTTAAACTCACAGATACGCAGTATTTT
TRBV27	-	-	TRBJ1-2	CASTKHRDTLPLYGYTF	TGTGCCAGCACCAAGCACCGGGACACCCTTCCCCTCTATGGCTACACCTTC
TRBV28	TRBD1	-	TRBJ1-1	CASSLLQGTTEAFF	TGTGCCAGCAGTTTATTACAGGGGACGACTGAAGCTTTCTTT
TRBV6-5	TRBD2	many	TRBJ2-3	CASSYGGGGTDTQYF	TGTGCCAGCAGTTACGGTGGCGGGGGGACAGATACGCAGTATTTT
TRBV7-2	TRBD2	many	TRBJ2-5	CASSLGLAGGIQETQYF	TGTGCCAGCAGCTTAGGTCTAGCGGGGGGTATCCAAGAGACCCAGTACTTC
TRBV5-4	-	few	TRBJ2-1	CASSPGAGTEQFF	TGTGCCAGCAGCCCGGGGGCGGGAACTGAGCAGTTCTTC
TRBV19	TRBD1	few	TRBJ2-1	CASSIRTGVGQFF	TGTGCCAGTAGTATCCGGACAGGGGTTGGGCAGTTCTTC
TRBV9	TRBD2	many	TRBJ2-3	CASRPRLAGGPSTDTQYF	TGTGCCAGCAGGCCCCGACTAGCGGGGGGGCCCAGCACAGATACGCAGTATTTT
TRBV7-2	-	many	TRBJ1-1	CASSLKRNTEAFF	TGTGCCAGCAGCTTAAAGAGGAACACTGAAGCTTTCTTT
TRBV2	TRBD1	many	TRBJ2-7	CASSDFRDSSYEQYF	TGTGCCAGCAGTGATTTCCGGGACAGCTCCTACGAGCAGTACTTC
TRBV20-1	-	few	TRBJ2-1	CSARDLAGVGGEQFF	TGCAGTGCTAGAGATCTCGCGGGGGTAGGGGGTGAGCAGTTCTTC
TRBV4-1	-	-	TRBJ1-4	CASSQFEYVGAVGMFF	TGCGCCAGCAGCCAGTTTGAATATGTAGGAGCCGTTGGGATGTTTTTT
TRBV2	-	-	TRBJ1-6	CASSELPGAASPLHF	TGTGCCAGCAGTGAATTACCGGGCGCAGCCTCACCCCTCCACTTT
TRBV2	TRBD2	-	TRBJ2-3	CASSEASSGGEDTQYF	TGTGCCAGCAGTGAGGCGTCTAGCGGGGGGGAAGATACGCAGTATTTT
TRBV6-5	-	-	TRBJ1-1	CASSYGVDGTEAFF	TGTGCCAGCAGTTACGGGGTGGACGGGACTGAAGCTTTCTTT
TRBV12-5	TRBD1	many	TRBJ2-1	CASGLLRDRPFF	TGTGCTAGTGGTTTGCTCCGGGACAGGCCGTTCTTC
TRBV24-1	TRBD2	-	TRBJ2-1	CATSEGSGASYNEQFF	TGTGCCACCAGTGAGGGTAGCGGGGCTTCCTACAATGAGCAGTTCTTC
TRBV10-2	TRBD1	-	TRBJ1-2	CASIQDRGPYGYTF	TGCGCCAGCATCCAGGACAGGGGGCCCTATGGCTACACCTTC
TRBV6-6	-	-	TRBJ1-6	CASSSSGTPLHF	TGTGCCAGCAGTTCCTCCGGGACACCCCTCCACTTT
TRBV20-1	-	many	TRBJ2-3	CSARDPRAGVPTDTQYF	TGCAGTGCTAGAGATCCTAGGGCAGGGGTGCCCACAGATACGCAGTATTTT
TRBV15	TRBD2	-	TRBJ2-1	CATSRESRGAYEQFF	TGTGCCACCAGCAGAGAGTCGCGGGGGGCATATGAGCAGTTCTTC
TRBV12-3/TRBV12-4	TRBD1	-	TRBJ1-2	CASSLLQGYGYTF	TGTGCCAGCAGTTTACTACAGGGGTATGGCTACACCTTC
TRBV19	-	-	TRBJ2-7	CASSISLDAYEQYF	TGTGCCAGTAGTATCTCCCTCGATGCCTACGAGCAGTACTTC